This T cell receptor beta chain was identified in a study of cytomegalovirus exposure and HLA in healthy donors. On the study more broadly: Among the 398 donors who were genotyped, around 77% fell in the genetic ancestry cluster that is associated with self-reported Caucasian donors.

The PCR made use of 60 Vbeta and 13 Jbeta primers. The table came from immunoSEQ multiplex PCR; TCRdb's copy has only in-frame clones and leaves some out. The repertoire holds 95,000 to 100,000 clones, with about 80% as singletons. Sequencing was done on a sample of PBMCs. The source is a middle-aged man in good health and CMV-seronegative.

Here the CDR3 reads CASSQEGQVVGYTF. Here the CDR3 DNA reads TGTGCCAGCAGCCAAGAGGGACAGGTGGTTGGCTACACCTTC. V usage is TRBV14 and J usage is TRBJ1-2; 8 bases are a match to TRBD1. V shed 0 bases and J 7 bases; nucleotides not matched to a gene: 4. The CDR3 contains 14 residues. Per the germline V gene, CDR1 is SGHDN and CDR2 is FVKESK.